One and the same sample provided the 27 T cell receptor beta chains below, sequenced in a study of CD8+ T cells in alopecia areata. Treatment indicated: oral pan-JAK inhibitor, 5-10 mg twice daily. The sequencing template was cDNA reverse transcribed from extracted RNA. TCRdb's table, derived via immunoSEQ multiplex PCR, lists solely in-frame clones and lacks some. Of around 120,000 clones listed, under 65% are singletons. The sample in question was CD4+ T cells sorted from blood, obtained at week 4, from a patient treated with tofacitinib. The receptors derive from a human donor with alopecia areata.

As DNA, the CDR3 is TGTGCCAGCAGTTTAGGGACAGACTATGGCTACACCTTC. It specifies CASSLGTDYGYTF. V usage is TRBV28 and J usage is TRBJ1-2; 7 bases match TRBD1. V lost 2 bases to trimming and J lost 3 bases; unmatched junction nucleotides: 0. The CDR3 is 13 amino acids. Germline-derived CDR1 and CDR2 are MDHEN and SYDVKM.

The chain is built from TRBV29-1 and TRBJ2-7; 10 bases align to TRBD2. The CDR3 has 13 residues. CDR1 and CDR2 (germline): SQVTM, ANQGSEA. The ends lost 6 bases at V and 5 bases at J; junction bases unmatched: 7. CDR3 in amino acids: CSVRASGRDEQYF. The CDR3 nucleotides are TGCAGCGTCCGGGCTAGCGGGAGAGACGAGCAGTACTTC.

V usage is TRBV15 and J usage is TRBJ2-4; D is uncertain. The V and J ends lost 1 base and 4 bases respectively, with 14 bases between them. Germline assignment: CDR1 LNHNV and CDR2 YYDKDF (reference sequence). This CDR3 has 16 residues. CDR3 loop: CATSRGTGPGKNIQYF. CDR3 DNA: TGTGCCACCAGCAGAGGAACCGGGCCCGGTAAAAACATTCAGTACTTC.

Only one count was recorded for this clone. J is TRBJ1-1 and V is TRBV7-2; D is perhaps TRBD1 (6 bases). V lost 6 bases, J lost 0 bases, and 8 bases lay in between. The CDR3 consists of 13 residues. The germline gives CDR1 SGHTA, CDR2 FQGNSA. The CDR3 spells CASSRTVNTEAFF. The CDR3, as DNA: TGTGCCAGCAGTCGGACAGTGAACACTGAAGCTTTCTTT.

This clone was seen more than once but under ten times. This rearrangement joins TRBV7-9 to TRBJ1-5; TRBD1 might be the D (6 bases). The germline V gene encodes CDR1 SEHNR and CDR2 FQNEAQ (reference sequence). V was cut by 4 bases and J by 0 bases, with 10 bases left in between. The CDR3 is 15 residues long. The CDR3 DNA follows: TGTGCCAGCAGCTCAGAGGGGGGTAGCAATCAGCCCCAGCATTTT. Protein product: CASSSEGGSNQPQHF.

V is TRBV7-3 and J is TRBJ2-1, with TRBD1 matching 8 bases. After removal of 5 bases from V and 6 bases from J, the junction contained 6 bases not matched to a gene. Germline values: CDR1 SGHTA, CDR2 FQGTGA. This CDR3 is 14 amino acids long. The CDR3 nucleotides are TGTGCCAGCAGCGATGTACAGGGGGGCAATGAGCAGTTCTTC. It yields the protein CASSDVQGGNEQFF.

The V gene is TRBV4-3, the J gene TRBJ2-6; no reliable D call. This CDR3 region has 16 residues. Trimming pared 5 bases from V and 0 bases from J, leaving 11 bases between. Per the germline V gene, CDR1 is LGHNA and CDR2 is YSLEER. The CDR3 DNA reads as TGCGCCAGCAGCGGGCAGGTTGCCTCTGGGGCCAACGTCCTGACTTTC. Protein product: CASSGQVASGANVLTF.

This clone came up a few times. The V gene is TRBV9, the J gene TRBJ2-3, with 11 bases identical to TRBD2. The CDR3 covers 14 residues. After removal of 4 bases from V and 6 bases from J, the junction contained 4 bases not matched to a gene. Germline assignment: CDR1 SGDLS and CDR2 YYNGEE. CDR3 sequence reads: CASSLRTSGDTQYF. CDR3 DNA: TGTGCCAGCAGCCTACGGACTAGCGGGGATACGCAGTATTTT.

This clone was picked up a small number of times. V is TRBV29-1 and J is TRBJ2-1, with 7 nucleotides matching TRBD1. This CDR3 is built from 15 residues. Germline CDR1 and CDR2: SQVTM and ANQGSEA. With V trimmed by 4 bases and J by 2 bases, 8 bases remained unmatched. The CDR3 DNA follows: TGCAGCGTTGTTCTACCGGGACAGACCTACAATGAGCAGTTCTTC. Protein product: CSVVLPGQTYNEQFF.

Only a few counts were recorded for this clone. CDR3 in amino acids: CASTPGGGLDSDTQYF. CDR3 in DNA: TGTGCCAGCACCCCAGGAGGGGGACTGGACTCTGATACGCAGTATTTT. The chain links TRBV7-6 to TRBJ2-3, with D perhaps assigned TRBD1 or TRBD2 (6 bases each). The V and J ends lost 7 bases and 6 bases respectively, with 23 bases between them. CDR1 SGHVS and CDR2 FNYEAQ come from the germline V gene. CDR3 length: 16 amino acids.

This clone was detected a few times. V and J are TRBV14 and TRBJ2-3; D gene ambiguous. V was pared by 1 base and J by 6 bases, with 5 bases between. Germline loops: CDR1 SGHDN, CDR2 FVKESK. The CDR3 has 12 amino acids. Written as DNA, the CDR3 is TGTGCCAGCAGCCAAGTGTCGGATACGCAGTATTTT. Its translation is CASSQVSDTQYF. Looking up the rest from reference TRBV14 and TRBJ2-3 gives the full variable domain: EAGVTQFPSHSVIEKGQTVTLRCDPISGHDNLYWYRRVMGKEIKFLLHFVKESKQDESGMPNNRFLAERTGGTYSTLKVQPAELEDSGVYFCASSQVSDTQYFGPGTRLTVL.

V and J are TRBV30 and TRBJ2-1; the match to TRBD2 covers 9 bases. Germline lookup yields CDR1 GTSNPN and CDR2 SVGIG (reference sequence). The CDR3 loop spans 16 amino acids. With 0 bases clipped from V and 8 bases from J, the junction kept 11 bases outside the gene matches. Here the CDR3 reads CAWSVGLAGPEDEQFF. The CDR3 bases are TGTGCCTGGAGTGTAGGCCTAGCGGGGCCCGAGGATGAGCAGTTCTTC.

A single count supports this clone. This rearrangement joins TRBV7-8 to TRBJ1-2; possible D gene TRBD1, 5 bases. The CDR3 runs 13 residues. Trimming pared 7 bases from V and 6 bases from J, leaving 15 bases between. Germline V gene lookup returns CDR1 SGHVS and CDR2 FQNEAQ. The CDR3 nucleotides read TGTGCCAGCACCAGAGGCCGGGGGAATGGCTACACCTTC. Its protein product is CASTRGRGNGYTF.

This chain connects TRBV5-6 to TRBJ2-3, with 7 bases identical to TRBD2. Germline V gene data show CDR1 as SGHDT and CDR2 as YYEEEE. J lost 0 bases, V lost 1 base, and 2 bases had no gene match. The CDR3 has 15 residues. The CDR3 coding sequence is TGTGCCAGCAGCTTGTGGCGGGAGAGCACAGATACGCAGTATTTT. Protein sequence: CASSLWRESTDTQYF.

This clone was seen a few times. The rearrangement joins TRBV9 to TRBJ2-5; a weak D match, TRBD2 (5 bases). The CDR3 is 16 residues long. Trimming cost V 4 bases and J 0 bases, with 16 bases left between them. Looked up from germline, CDR1 is SGDLS and CDR2 is YYNGEE. The CDR3 sequence is CASSQADGWYQETQYF. CDR3 nucleotides: TGTGCCAGCAGCCAAGCGGACGGCTGGTACCAAGAGACCCAGTACTTC. The full variable domain, completed using reference TRBV9 and TRBJ2-5, is DSGVTQTPKHLITATGQRVTLRCSPRSGDLSVYWYQQSLDQGLQFLIQYYNGEERAKGNILERFSAQQFPDLHSELNLSSLELGDSALYFCASSQADGWYQETQYFGPGTRLLVL.

The chain carries TRBV29-1 and TRBJ2-7; D is ambiguous. Trimming shortened V by 5 bases and J by 2 bases, and 10 bases separated the two germline ends. The CDR3 is 12 residues long. Germline V CDR1 and CDR2: SQVTM, ANQGSEA. CDR3 DNA: TGCAGCGTTCAATCCGATACCTACGAGCAGTACTTC. Protein: CSVQSDTYEQYF.

The chain carries TRBV6-5 and TRBJ2-3; D is unresolved. The CDR3 has 14 residues. The ends were cut back, 5 bases at V and 4 bases at J, with 13 bases in the middle. Germline V gene data show CDR1 as MNHEY and CDR2 as SVGAGI. CDR3 residues: CASSKRPGPDTQYF. The CDR3 region has the DNA TGTGCCAGCAGTAAACGGCCCGGCCCAGATACGCAGTATTTT.

The CDR3: CASSLVRTEAFF. CDR3 DNA sequence: TGTGCCAGCAGCTTAGTGCGCACTGAAGCTTTCTTT. This rearrangement joins TRBV7-2 to TRBJ1-1; D is unresolved. The germline V and J ends were trimmed by 1 base and 4 bases, with 4 bases remaining between them. The CDR3 is 12 amino acids. Germline assignment: CDR1 SGHTA and CDR2 FQGNSA.

V gene TRBV4-3 combines with J gene TRBJ1-2; the match to TRBD1 covers 8 bases. The CDR3 loop spans 13 amino acids. Trimming cost V 4 bases and J 6 bases; bases outside gene matches: 4. CDR1 and CDR2 from the germline V gene are LGHNA and YSLEER. The CDR3 nucleotides are TGCGCCAGCAGCCTACAGGGGGAAGATGGCTACACCTTC. It is translated as CASSLQGEDGYTF.

The chain combines TRBV30 with TRBJ2-7; D might be TRBD2 (5 bases). This CDR3 region has 14 residues. Germline CDR1 and CDR2: GTSNPN and SVGIG (reference sequence). V shed 5 bases and J shed 0 bases, with 14 bases lying between them. The DNA for the CDR3 is TGTGCCTGGGCTGGACTGGAAAGCTCCTACGAGCAGTACTTC. Its translation is CAWAGLESSYEQYF.

The chain uses TRBV2 and TRBJ1-5; no clear D gene. The CDR3 is 15 residues long. Trimming took 3 bases from V and 0 from J, leaving 9 bases between them. Germline assignment: CDR1 SNHLY and CDR2 FYNNEI. CDR3 residues: CASSEYRYSNQPQHF. CDR3 sequence (DNA): TGTGCCAGCAGTGAGTACCGCTATAGCAATCAGCCCCAGCATTTT.

The chain links TRBV30 to TRBJ2-7; perhaps TRBD2 as D (6 bases). V was clipped by 0 bases and J by 3 bases, with 9 bases between them. Per the germline V gene, CDR1 is GTSNPN and CDR2 is SVGIG (reference sequence). The CDR3 has 13 residues. The CDR3 here is CAWSVQEGYEQYF. CDR3 nucleotide sequence: TGTGCCTGGAGTGTACAGGAGGGCTACGAGCAGTACTTC.

V usage is TRBV5-4 and J usage is TRBJ2-5, with a possible D match to TRBD1 (6 bases). V was pared by 1 base and J by 1 base, with 11 bases between. Germline V gene data show CDR1 as SGHNT and CDR2 as YYREEE (reference sequence). The CDR3 runs to 15 residues. The CDR3 sequence is CASSLPTGLQETQYF. The CDR3 DNA reads TGTGCCAGCAGCTTGCCGACAGGCCTCCAAGAGACCCAGTACTTC.

This chain connects TRBV4-3 to TRBJ1-6, with D unresolved. This CDR3 comprises 16 residues. Germline V gene lookup returns CDR1 LGHNA and CDR2 YSLEER. Between the trimmed V and J ends, which lost 0 bases and 7 bases, there was a span of 13 bases. CDR3 DNA: TGCGCCAGCAGCCAAGAACCGGGCTTCCGAAATTCACCCCTCCACTTT. It specifies CASSQEPGFRNSPLHF.

The chain links TRBV7-2 to TRBJ1-1; 10 positions agree with TRBD1. Germline lookup yields CDR1 SGHTA and CDR2 FQGNSA. With 2 bases clipped from V and 4 bases from J, the junction kept 7 bases outside the gene matches. The CDR3 runs 16 residues. CDR3 sequence: CASSLTPGQGRTEAFF. For the CDR3, the DNA is TGTGCCAGCAGCTTAACGCCGGGACAGGGGCGCACTGAAGCTTTCTTT.

The chain carries TRBV28 and TRBJ1-1, with D possibly being TRBD1 (5 bases). The CDR3 has 14 amino acids. CDR1 and CDR2 (germline): MDHEN, SYDVKM. Trimming took 2 bases from V and 4 from J, leaving 11 bases between them. The CDR3: CASSLGGSGTEAFF. In DNA, the CDR3 is TGTGCCAGCAGTTTAGGGGGGAGTGGCACTGAAGCTTTCTTT.

This chain uses TRBV5-4 with TRBJ1-1; 7 nucleotides match TRBD1. The CDR3 is 14 residues long. J was trimmed by 11 bases and V by 3 bases; bases with no gene match: 13. Germline values: CDR1 SGHNT, CDR2 YYREEE (reference sequence). The CDR3 reads CASSSTGFVIPAFF. Written as DNA, the CDR3 is TGTGCCAGCAGCTCGACAGGGTTCGTGATCCCCGCTTTCTTT.